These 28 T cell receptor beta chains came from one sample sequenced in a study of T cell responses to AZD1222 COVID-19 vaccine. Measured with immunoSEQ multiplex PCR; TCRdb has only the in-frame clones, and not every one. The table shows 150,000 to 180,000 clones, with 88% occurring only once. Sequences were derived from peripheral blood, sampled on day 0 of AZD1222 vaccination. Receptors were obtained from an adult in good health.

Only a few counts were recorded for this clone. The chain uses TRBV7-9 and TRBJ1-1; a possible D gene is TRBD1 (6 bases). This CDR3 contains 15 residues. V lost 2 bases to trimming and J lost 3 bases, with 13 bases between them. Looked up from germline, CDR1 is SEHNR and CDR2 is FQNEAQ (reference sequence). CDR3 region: CASSLWGRKDTEAFF. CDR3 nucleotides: TGTGCCAGCAGCTTATGGGGGCGTAAGGACACTGAAGCTTTCTTT.

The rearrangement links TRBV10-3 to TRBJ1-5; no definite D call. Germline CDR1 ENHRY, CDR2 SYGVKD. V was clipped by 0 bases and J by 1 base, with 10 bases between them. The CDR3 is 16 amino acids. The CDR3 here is CAISESQKGSNQPQHF. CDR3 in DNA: TGTGCCATCAGTGAGTCGCAGAAAGGAAGCAATCAGCCCCAGCATTTT.

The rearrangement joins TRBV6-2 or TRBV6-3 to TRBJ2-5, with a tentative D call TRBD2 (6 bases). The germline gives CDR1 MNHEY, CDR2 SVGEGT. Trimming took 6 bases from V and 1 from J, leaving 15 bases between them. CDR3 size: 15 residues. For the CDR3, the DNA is TGTGCCAGCAGCTTCCAGGGAGGTACCCAAGAGACCCAGTACTTC. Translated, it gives CASSFQGGTQETQYF.

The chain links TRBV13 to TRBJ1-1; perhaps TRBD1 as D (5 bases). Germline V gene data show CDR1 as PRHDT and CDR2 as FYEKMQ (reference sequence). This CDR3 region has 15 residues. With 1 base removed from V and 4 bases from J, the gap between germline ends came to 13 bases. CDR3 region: CASSLDRRTGTEAFF. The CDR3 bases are TGTGCCAGCAGCTTAGACAGGAGAACGGGCACTGAAGCTTTCTTT. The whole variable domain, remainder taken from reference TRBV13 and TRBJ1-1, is AAGVIQSPRHLIKEKRETATLKCYPIPRHDTVYWYQQGPGQDPQFLISFYEKMQSDKGSIPDRFSAQQFSDYHSELNMSSLELGDSALYFCASSLDRRTGTEAFFGQGTRLTVV.

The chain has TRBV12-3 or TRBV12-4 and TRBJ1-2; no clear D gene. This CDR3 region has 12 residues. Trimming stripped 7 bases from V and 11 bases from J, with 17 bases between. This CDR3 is CASTHFSSGYTF. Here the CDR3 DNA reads TGTGCCAGCACCCATTTTTCGTCGGGGTACACCTTC.

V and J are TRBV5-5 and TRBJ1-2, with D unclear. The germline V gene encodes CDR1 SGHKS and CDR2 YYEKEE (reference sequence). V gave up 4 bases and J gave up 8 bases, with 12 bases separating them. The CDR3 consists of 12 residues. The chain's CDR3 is CASSLLEVGYTF. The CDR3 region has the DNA TGTGCCAGCAGCCTGCTTGAAGTGGGCTACACCTTC.

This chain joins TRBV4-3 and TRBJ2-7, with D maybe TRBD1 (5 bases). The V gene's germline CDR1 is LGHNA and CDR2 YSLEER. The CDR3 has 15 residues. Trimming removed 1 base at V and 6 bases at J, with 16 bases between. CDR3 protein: CASSQVGAGLVEQYF. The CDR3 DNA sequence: TGCGCCAGCAGCCAAGTTGGAGCAGGGTTGGTCGAGCAGTACTTC.

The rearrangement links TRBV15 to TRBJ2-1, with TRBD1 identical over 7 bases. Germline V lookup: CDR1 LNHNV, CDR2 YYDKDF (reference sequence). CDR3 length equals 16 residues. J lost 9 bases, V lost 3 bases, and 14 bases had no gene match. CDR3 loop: CATSRDPGRGNGEQFF. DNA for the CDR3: TGTGCCACCAGCAGGGACCCGGGCAGGGGGAATGGTGAGCAGTTCTTC.

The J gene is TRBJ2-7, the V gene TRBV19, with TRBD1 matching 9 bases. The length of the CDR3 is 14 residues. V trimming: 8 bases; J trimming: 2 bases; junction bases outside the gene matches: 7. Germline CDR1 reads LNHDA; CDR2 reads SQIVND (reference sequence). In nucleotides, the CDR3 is TGTGCCAGTCGTGCGGACAGGGGAACCTACGAGCAGTACTTC. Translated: CASRADRGTYEQYF.

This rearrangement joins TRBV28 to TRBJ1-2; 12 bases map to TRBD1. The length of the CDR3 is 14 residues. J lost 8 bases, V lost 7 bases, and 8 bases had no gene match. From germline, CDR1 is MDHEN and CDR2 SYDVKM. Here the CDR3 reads CASIPGQGARGYTF. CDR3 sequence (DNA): TGTGCCAGCATCCCGGGACAGGGGGCGCGGGGCTACACCTTC.

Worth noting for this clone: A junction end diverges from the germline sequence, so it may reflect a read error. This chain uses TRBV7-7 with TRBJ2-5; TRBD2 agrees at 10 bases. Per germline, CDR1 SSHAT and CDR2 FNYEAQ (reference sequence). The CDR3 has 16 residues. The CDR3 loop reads CASSLGSGGAKETQYF. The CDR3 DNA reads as TGTGCTAGCAGCTTAGGCAGCGGGGGGGCTAAAGAGACCCAGTACTTC.

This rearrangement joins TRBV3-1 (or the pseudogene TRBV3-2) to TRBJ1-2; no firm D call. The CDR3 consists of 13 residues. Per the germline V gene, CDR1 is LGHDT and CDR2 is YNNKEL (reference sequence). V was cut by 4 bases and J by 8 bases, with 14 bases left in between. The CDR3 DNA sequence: TGTGCCAGCAGCCCCGGGCCAGATGGAGGCTACACCTTC. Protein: CASSPGPDGGYTF.

The CDR3 DNA follows: TGCAGCGTTGAAGAACCCACACGTCGGGAGACCCAGTACTTC. Its translation is CSVEEPTRRETQYF. The V call is TRBV29-1, the J call TRBJ2-5; D is uncertain. Per the germline V gene, CDR1 is SQVTM and CDR2 is ANQGSEA. With 0 bases removed from V and 5 bases from J, the gap between germline ends came to 13 bases. The CDR3 runs 14 residues.

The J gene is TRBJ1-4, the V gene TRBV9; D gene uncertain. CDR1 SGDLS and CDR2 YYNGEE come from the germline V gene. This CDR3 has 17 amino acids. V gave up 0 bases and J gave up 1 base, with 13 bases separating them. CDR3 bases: TGTGCCAGCAGCGTAGGGGCAGGAGCGGGAACTAATGAAAAACTGTTTTTT. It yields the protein CASSVGAGAGTNEKLFF.

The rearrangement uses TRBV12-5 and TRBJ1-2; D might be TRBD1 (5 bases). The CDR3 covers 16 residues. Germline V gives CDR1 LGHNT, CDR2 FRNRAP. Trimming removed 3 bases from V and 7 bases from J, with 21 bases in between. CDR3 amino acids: CASGFADRAGLTGYTF. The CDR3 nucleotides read TGTGCTAGTGGTTTTGCGGATAGGGCAGGGCTAACTGGCTACACCTTC.

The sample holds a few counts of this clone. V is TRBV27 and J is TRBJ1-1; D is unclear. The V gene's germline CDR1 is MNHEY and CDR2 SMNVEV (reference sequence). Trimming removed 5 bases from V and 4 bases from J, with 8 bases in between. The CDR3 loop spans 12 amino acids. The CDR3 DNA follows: TGTGCCAGCAGTAGAGGTGCCACTGAAGCTTTCTTT. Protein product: CASSRGATEAFF.

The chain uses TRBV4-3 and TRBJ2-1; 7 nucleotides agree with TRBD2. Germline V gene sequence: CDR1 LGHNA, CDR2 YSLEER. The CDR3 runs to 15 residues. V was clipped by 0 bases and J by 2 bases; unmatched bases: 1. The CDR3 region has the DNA TGCGCCAGCAGCCAAGAGAGCGGGGCCTACAATGAGCAGTTCTTC. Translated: CASSQESGAYNEQFF.

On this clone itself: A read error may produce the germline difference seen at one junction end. CDR3 nucleotide sequence: TGTGCCAGCAGTTTAGGGAACAGGGGGCTCGGCACAGATACGCAGTATTTT. Translation gives CASSLGNRGLGTDTQYF. The chain recombines TRBV7-2 with TRBJ2-3, with 9 bases fitting TRBD1. In germline, CDR1 is SGHTA, CDR2 FQGNSA. This CDR3 is built from 17 residues.

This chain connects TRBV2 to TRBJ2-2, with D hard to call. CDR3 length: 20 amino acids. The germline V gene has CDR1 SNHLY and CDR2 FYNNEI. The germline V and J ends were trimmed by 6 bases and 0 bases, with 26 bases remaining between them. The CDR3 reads CASSVFPDLRADANTGELFF. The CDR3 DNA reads TGTGCCAGCAGCGTATTCCCGGACCTTAGAGCAGACGCGAACACCGGGGAGCTGTTTTTT.

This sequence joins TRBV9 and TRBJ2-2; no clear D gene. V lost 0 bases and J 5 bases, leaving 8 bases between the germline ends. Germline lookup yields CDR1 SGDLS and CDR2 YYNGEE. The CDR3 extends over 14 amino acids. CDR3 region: CASSVAGSTGELFF. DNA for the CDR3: TGTGCCAGCAGCGTAGCAGGAAGTACCGGGGAGCTGTTTTTT.

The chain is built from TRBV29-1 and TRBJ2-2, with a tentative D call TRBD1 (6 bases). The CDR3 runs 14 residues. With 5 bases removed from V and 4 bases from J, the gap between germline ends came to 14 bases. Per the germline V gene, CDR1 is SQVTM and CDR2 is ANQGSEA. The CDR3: CSVQLTGPTGELFF. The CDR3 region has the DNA TGCAGCGTTCAACTTACAGGGCCCACCGGGGAGCTGTTTTTT.

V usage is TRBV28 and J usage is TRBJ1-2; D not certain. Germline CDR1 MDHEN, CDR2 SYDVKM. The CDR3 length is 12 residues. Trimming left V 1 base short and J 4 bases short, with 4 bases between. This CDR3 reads CASSLSIYGYTF. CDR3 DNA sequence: TGTGCCAGCAGTTTATCGATCTATGGCTACACCTTC.

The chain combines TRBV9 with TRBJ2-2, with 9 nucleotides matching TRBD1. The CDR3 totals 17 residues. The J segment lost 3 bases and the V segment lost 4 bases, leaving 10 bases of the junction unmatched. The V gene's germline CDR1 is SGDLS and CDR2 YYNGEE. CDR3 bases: TGTGCCAGCAGCCCGAGGGGGGACAGGGTGGACACCGGGGAGCTGTTTTTT. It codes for CASSPRGDRVDTGELFF.

The CDR3 DNA is TGCGCCAGCAGCTCGGAGGGCCGGAGCTCCTATAATTCACCCCTCCACTTT. It codes for CASSSEGRSSYNSPLHF. The chain couples TRBV5-1 to TRBJ1-6; D is ambiguous. The V gene's germline CDR1 is SGHRS and CDR2 YFSETQ. Trimming took off 3 bases at V and 0 bases at J, with 13 bases between the two ends. The CDR3 totals 17 residues.

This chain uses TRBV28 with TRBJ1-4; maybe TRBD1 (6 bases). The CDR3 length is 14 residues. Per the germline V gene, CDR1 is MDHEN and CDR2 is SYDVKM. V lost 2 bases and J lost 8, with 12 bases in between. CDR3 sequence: CASSLVGAGEKLFF. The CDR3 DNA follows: TGTGCCAGCAGTTTAGTGGGGGCCGGGGAAAAACTGTTTTTT.

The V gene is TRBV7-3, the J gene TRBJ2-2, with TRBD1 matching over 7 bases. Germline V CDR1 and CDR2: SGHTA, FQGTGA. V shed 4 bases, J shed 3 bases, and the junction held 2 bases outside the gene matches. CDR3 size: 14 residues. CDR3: CASSSGQHTGELFF. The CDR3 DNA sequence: TGTGCCAGCAGCTCGGGACAGCACACCGGGGAGCTGTTTTTT.

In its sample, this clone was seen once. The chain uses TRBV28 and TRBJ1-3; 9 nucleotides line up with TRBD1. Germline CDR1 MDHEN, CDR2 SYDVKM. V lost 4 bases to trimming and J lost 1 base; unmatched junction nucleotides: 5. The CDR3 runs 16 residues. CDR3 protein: CASSSPGQGSGNTIYF. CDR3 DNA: TGTGCCAGCAGTTCCCCGGGACAGGGATCTGGAAACACCATATATTTT. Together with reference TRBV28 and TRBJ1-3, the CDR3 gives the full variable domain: DVKVTQSSRYLVKRTGEKVFLECVQDMDHENMFWYRQDPGLGLRLIYFSYDVKMKEKGDIPEGYSVSREKKERFSLILESASTNQTSMYLCASSSPGQGSGNTIYFGEGSWLTVV.

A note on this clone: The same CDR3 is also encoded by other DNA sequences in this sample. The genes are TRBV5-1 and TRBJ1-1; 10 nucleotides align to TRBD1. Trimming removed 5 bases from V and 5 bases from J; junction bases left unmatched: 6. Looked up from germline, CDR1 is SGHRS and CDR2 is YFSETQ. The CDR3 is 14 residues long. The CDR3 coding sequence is TGCGCCAGCAGTTCGGGACAGGGGTATACTGAAGCTTTCTTT. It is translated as CASSSGQGYTEAFF.